This entry lists 24 T cell receptor beta chains sequenced from one sample in a study of technical replicates of blood from several donors. Clones were sequenced by immunoSEQ multiplex PCR, and TCRdb holds only the in-frame ones, with some missing. This table holds 100,000 or so clones, 96% found once. Sequenced input: T cells isolated from PBMCs. The receptors shown here come from a human donor in good health.

The gene calls are TRBV6-5 and TRBJ2-5, with 9 bases aligning to TRBD1. The J call may be wrong; the DNA end is better matched by TRBJ2-7. The CDR3 contains 15 residues. The germline gives CDR1 MNHEY, CDR2 SVGAGI. The CDR3 is CASSYNRDRVYEQYF. DNA for the CDR3: TGTGCCAGCAGTTATAACCGGGACAGGGTCTACGAGCAGTACTTC.

The chain uses TRBV29-1 and TRBJ1-1, with D maybe TRBD1 (6 bases). Looked up from germline, CDR1 is SQVTM and CDR2 is ANQGSEA. Trimming pared 5 bases from V and 6 bases from J, leaving 13 bases between. This CDR3 contains 12 residues. The CDR3 spells CSVYGQSPEAFF. CDR3 in DNA: TGCAGCGTTTATGGACAGTCCCCTGAAGCTTTCTTT.

This clone was recorded once. The gene calls are TRBV27 and TRBJ2-1, with 7 nucleotides matching TRBD1. Germline CDR1 reads MNHEY; CDR2 reads SMNVEV (reference sequence). The CDR3 is 15 residues long. V shed 6 bases, J shed 7 bases, and the junction held 12 bases outside the gene matches. As DNA, the CDR3 is TGTGCCAGCAGACCCGTCTGGGACAGTATTAATGAGCAGTTCTTC. Translating gives CASRPVWDSINEQFF.

CDR3 sequence: CASRRDFETAEQFF. CDR3 coding DNA: TGTGCCAGCAGACGGGACTTCGAAACCGCCGAGCAGTTCTTC. The chain links TRBV2 to TRBJ2-1, with D maybe TRBD2 (6 bases). Looked up from germline, CDR1 is SNHLY and CDR2 is FYNNEI. The CDR3 length is 14 residues. Trimming cost V 6 bases and J 10 bases, with 19 bases left between them.

The chain carries TRBV2 and TRBJ2-1; D uncertain. V lost 3 bases and J lost 8, with 14 bases in between. The CDR3 extends over 14 amino acids. In germline, CDR1 is SNHLY, CDR2 FYNNEI. The CDR3 bases are TGTGCCAGCAGTGATGCTATTCCTGTTGATGAGCAGTTCTTC. As protein: CASSDAIPVDEQFF.

This clone was picked up one time. CDR3 in DNA: TGTGCCATCAGTGAGTTCGGACTAGCGGGCACAGATACGCAGTATTTT. Protein product: CAISEFGLAGTDTQYF. The V and J genes are TRBV10-3 and TRBJ2-3; 10 positions agree with TRBD2. Germline assignment: CDR1 ENHRY and CDR2 SYGVKD. J lost 1 base, V lost 1 base, and 2 bases had no gene match. This CDR3 is built from 16 residues.

This clone has a handful of counts. The V call is TRBV30, the J call TRBJ1-1, with 9 bases lining up with TRBD1. After removal of 4 bases from V and 1 base from J, the junction contained 4 bases not matched to a gene. The CDR3 consists of 14 residues. Germline V CDR1 and CDR2: GTSNPN, SVGIG (reference sequence). The CDR3 sequence is CAWTLGQGNTEAFF. The CDR3 coding sequence is TGTGCCTGGACCTTGGGACAGGGGAACACTGAAGCTTTCTTT. Full variable domain (remainder filled in from reference TRBV30 and TRBJ1-1): SQTIHQWPATLVQPVGSPLSLECTVEGTSNPNLYWYRQAAGRGLQLLFYSVGIGQISSEVPQNLSASRPQDRQFILSSKKLLLSDSGFYLCAWTLGQGNTEAFFGQGTRLTVV.

A remark on this clone: Other DNA sequences in the sample encode the same CDR3. The chain links TRBV27 to TRBJ1-2; unclear D gene. V was pared by 2 bases and J by 5 bases, with 9 bases between. In germline, CDR1 is MNHEY, CDR2 SMNVEV (reference sequence). The CDR3 spans 13 residues. The CDR3 sequence: CASSLIGGYGYTF. Written as DNA, the CDR3 is TGTGCCAGCAGTTTAATTGGCGGTTATGGCTACACCTTC.

V is TRBV11-3 and J is TRBJ1-1, with D hard to call. V lost 4 bases and J 4 bases, leaving 10 bases between the germline ends. CDR1 SGHNT and CDR2 YENEEA come from the germline V gene. The CDR3 is made up of 13 amino acids. This CDR3 is CASSSPGFTEAFF. Here the CDR3 DNA reads TGTGCCAGCAGCTCGCCGGGATTCACTGAAGCTTTCTTT.

CDR3 bases: TGTGCCAGCAGTTATTCTTACGAGCAGTACTTC. It yields the protein CASSYSYEQYF. This rearrangement joins TRBV11-3 to TRBJ2-7, with D uncertain. Germline V gives CDR1 SGHNT, CDR2 YENEEA. The CDR3 length is 11 residues. V lost 6 bases, J lost 4 bases, and 7 bases lay in between.

J is TRBJ2-2 and V is TRBV4-3; 8 positions agree with TRBD1. V was pared by 4 bases and J by 0 bases, with 10 bases of the junction left unmatched. The CDR3 sequence is 18 residues long. The germline gives CDR1 LGHNA, CDR2 YSLEER. This CDR3 is CASSRLTGDSANTGELFF. The CDR3 DNA is TGCGCCAGCAGCCGCCTGACAGGGGACAGCGCGAACACCGGGGAGCTGTTTTTT.

V gene TRBV6-5 combines with J gene TRBJ1-3; TRBD1 aligns across 10 bases. Germline V gene lookup returns CDR1 MNHEY and CDR2 SVGAGI. V was clipped by 5 bases and J by 2 bases; unmatched bases: 3. The CDR3 length is 15 residues. CDR3 coding DNA: TGTGCCAGCAGTCCCGGGACAGGGGCTGGAAACACCATATATTTT. Translation: CASSPGTGAGNTIYF.

The V call is TRBV7-6, the J call TRBJ2-3; the match to TRBD1 covers 9 bases. The CDR3 is 15 residues long. V trimming: 3 bases; J trimming: 2 bases; junction bases outside the gene matches: 3. Germline values: CDR1 SGHVS, CDR2 FNYEAQ. CDR3 residues: CASSLGQGLTDTQYF. The CDR3 DNA sequence: TGTGCCAGCAGCTTGGGACAGGGTCTCACAGATACGCAGTATTTT.

The chain is built from TRBV29-1 and TRBJ2-1; 9 bases fit TRBD2. Germline CDR1 and CDR2: SQVTM and ANQGSEA. CDR3 length: 14 residues. The junction had 4 bases not matched to a gene; V was cut back by 1 base and J by 6 bases. The CDR3 reads CSVEGLAGPNEQFF. The CDR3 DNA follows: TGCAGCGTTGAAGGCCTAGCGGGACCCAATGAGCAGTTCTTC.

The V call is TRBV25-1, the J call TRBJ2-7, with 7 bases fitting TRBD1. The V segment lost 6 bases and the J segment 2 bases; nucleotides outside the gene matches: 4. CDR1 MGHDK and CDR2 SYGVNS come from the germline V gene. This CDR3 region has 13 residues. Here the CDR3 DNA reads TGTGCCAGCAGAAGGGACAGTCCCTACGAGCAGTACTTC. It codes for CASRRDSPYEQYF.

J is TRBJ2-5 and V is TRBV29-1; 9 nucleotides align to TRBD2. CDR1 is SQVTM, CDR2 ANQGSEA, per germline. The length of the CDR3 is 11 residues. The CDR3 DNA sequence: TGCAGTGCGGGGGGGCAGGAGACCCAGTACTTC. Protein: CSAGGQETQYF.

The chain has TRBV21-1 and TRBJ2-7; the D call in the table, TRBD1, was not verified against the DNA. TRBV21-1 is shown as a pseudogene. The CDR3 has 14 residues. Written as DNA, the CDR3 is TGTGCCAGCAGCAATGACAGGGCAACCTACGAGCAGTACTTC. It translates to CASSNDRATYEQYF.

The chain combines TRBV7-9 with TRBJ2-1, with 8 bases lining up with TRBD1. V shed 5 bases, J shed 4 bases, and the junction held 13 bases outside the gene matches. The CDR3 spans 17 residues. Germline values: CDR1 SEHNR, CDR2 FQNEAQ (reference sequence). In DNA, the CDR3 is TGTGCCAGCAGCGACCTAATGCGACAGGGGAAGTACAATGAGCAGTTCTTC. This translates into CASSDLMRQGKYNEQFF.

The chain has TRBV30 and TRBJ2-5, with D possibly TRBD1 on 5 matching bases. The CDR3 contains 14 residues. V lost 1 base, J lost 5 bases, and 14 bases lay in between. Germline lookup yields CDR1 GTSNPN and CDR2 SVGIG (reference sequence). CDR3 amino acids: CAWSAGRAMETQYF. The CDR3 bases are TGTGCCTGGAGTGCCGGCAGGGCAATGGAGACCCAGTACTTC.

The rearrangement joins TRBV29-1 to TRBJ2-2; TRBD2 might be the D (5 bases). There are 12 residues in the CDR3. Trimming removed 8 bases at V and 2 bases at J, with 9 bases between. Germline V gene data show CDR1 as SQVTM and CDR2 as ANQGSEA. In DNA form, the CDR3 reads TGCAGCTATGGAGGTAACACCGGGGAGCTGTTTTTT. Encoded protein: CSYGGNTGELFF.

The chain has TRBV6-5 and TRBJ2-5, with D perhaps matching TRBD1 (6 bases). The CDR3 has 12 residues. CDR1 and CDR2 (germline): MNHEY, SVGAGI. V lost 5 bases and J lost 4, with 8 bases in between. CDR3 nucleotides: TGTGCCAGCAGTCGCAGGGGAGAGACCCAGTACTTC. Its translation: CASSRRGETQYF.

This chain connects TRBV18 to TRBJ2-7, with no clear D. Germline V gives CDR1 KGHSH, CDR2 LQKENI. The CDR3 is made up of 15 amino acids. V was trimmed by 3 bases and J by 5 bases, leaving 17 bases between them. CDR3 nucleotide sequence: TGTGCCAGCTCACCGTCGACAACAGCCTACAACGAGCAGTACTTC. The encoded protein is CASSPSTTAYNEQYF.

The chain recombines TRBV28 with TRBJ1-1; a possible D gene is TRBD1 (5 bases). The V end was cut by 2 bases, the J end by 1 base, with 23 bases between. The CDR3 spans 19 residues. Per the germline V gene, CDR1 is MDHEN and CDR2 is SYDVKM. CDR3 loop: CASSLPQGSGPDPNTEAFF. The CDR3 region has the DNA TGTGCCAGCAGTTTACCGCAGGGAAGTGGCCCCGACCCGAACACTGAAGCTTTCTTT.

The chain joins TRBV2 to TRBJ2-5, with D unresolved. The CDR3 is 12 residues long. CDR1 and CDR2 (germline): SNHLY, FYNNEI. V dropped 7 bases and J dropped 5 bases, with 11 bases sitting between them. CDR3 coding DNA: TGTGCCAGCACGCTGGGCCGGGAGACCCAGTACTTC. This translates into CASTLGRETQYF.